Listed below are T cell receptor beta chains from one sample, sequenced in a study of blood T cell repertoires in COVID-19. Sequencing used immunoSEQ multiplex PCR; TCRdb keeps in-frame clones, though not all of them. The data contain some 100,000 clones, around nine tenths of them seen just once; the ten biggest clones take up about 5%. The sequenced material came from peripheral blood. The receptors stem from a woman aged 80 or over with active COVID-19. CDR3s include the opening cysteine and the closing phenylalanine or tryptophan. The D gene is left open where the match is weak. Clone size is stated in some rows and not others, as once, few, many or a class when expanded.

J gene | D gene | clone size | V gene | CDR3 protein
TRBJ2-5 | - | - | TRBV2 | CASSGGDHRGGTQYF
TRBJ2-1 | TRBD2 | - | TRBV5-4 | CASSLGGLAGNNEQFF
TRBJ2-5 | - | - | TRBV6-5 | CASSPGGPETQYF
TRBJ2-1 | TRBD2 | once | TRBV5-4 | CASSARTSGWYNEQFF
TRBJ2-4 | TRBD1 | - | TRBV7-2 | CASSGDRGNIQYF
TRBJ2-3 | TRBD2 | - | TRBV15 | CATSRPRLAGGRDTQYF
TRBJ2-1 | - | - | TRBV9 | CASSATGSAVNEQFF
TRBJ2-3 | - | - | TRBV7-3 | CASSLQGRYTDTQYF
TRBJ2-7 | TRBD1 | - | TRBV11-3 | CASSKGTEAWERQYF
TRBJ1-1 | - | once | TRBV6-6 | CASLNRVTLSPEAFF
TRBJ2-1 | TRBD1 | - | TRBV25-1 | CASSEGTGGKDEQFF
TRBJ2-1 | - | - | TRBV27 | CASSGQGNNEQFF
TRBJ1-6 | - | - | TRBV25-1 | CASSGTGSDNSPLHF
TRBJ1-1 | TRBD1 | - | TRBV6-2/TRBV6-3 | CASSPGPGQGVRTEAFF
TRBJ1-2 | - | - | TRBV28 | CASSSGQRTYTF
TRBJ2-7 | TRBD1 | - | TRBV23-1 | CASSRDRGYEQYF
TRBJ2-7 | TRBD2 | - | TRBV28 | CASSPLAGAYEQYF
TRBJ2-7 | TRBD2 | - | TRBV15 | CATSRDRLAGEQYF
TRBJ2-1 | - | - | TRBV20-1 | CSASGRNGGNEQFF
TRBJ1-2 | - | - | TRBV18 | CASSPDRNYGYTF
TRBJ2-3 | - | - | TRBV24-1 | CATSDPSSIDTQYF
TRBJ2-7 | - | - | TRBV20-1 | CSASLLGRGNDEQYF
TRBJ2-5 | - | once | TRBV20-1 | CSAQNQETQYF
TRBJ2-1 | - | once | TRBV12-3/TRBV12-4 | CASSSGGGKFF
TRBJ2-7 | - | - | TRBV3-1/TRBV3-2 | CASSQEGGTYEQYF
TRBJ2-4 | - | - | TRBV28 | CASPRAKNIQYF
TRBJ2-3 | - | - | TRBV7-2 | CASSLAPGRDTQYF
TRBJ1-4 | - | once | TRBV5-1 | CASSPRDGGDEKLFF
TRBJ2-1 | TRBD2 | - | TRBV12-5 | CASGDFKLAGGPYNEQFF
TRBJ1-5 | TRBD1 | - | TRBV7-2 | CASSLDRGLNQPQHF
TRBJ2-1 | TRBD2 | - | TRBV10-3 | CAISEPPPAGAYNEQFF
TRBJ2-1 | - | - | TRBV5-1 | CASSPQGPHEQFF
TRBJ2-2 | TRBD2 | - | TRBV6-4 | CASSRLAGENTGELFF
TRBJ2-1 | - | - | TRBV2 | CATPSSGIIGNEQFF
TRBJ1-2 | - | - | TRBV2 | CASSEAQAGTDYTF
TRBJ2-2 | TRBD1 | - | TRBV9 | CASSVAGQGAGELFF
TRBJ1-2 | - | once | TRBV5-4 | CASSRGSGGSVSGYTF
TRBJ2-1 | - | few | TRBV5-5 | CASSLSRVGNEQFF
TRBJ2-1 | - | once | TRBV6-5 | CASSHNVNEQFF
TRBJ2-3 | TRBD2 | - | TRBV6-4 | CASSPTSGGPDTQYF
TRBJ2-2 | TRBD2 | - | TRBV4-3 | CASSQGTSVDTGELFF
TRBJ2-3 | TRBD2 | - | TRBV11-3 | CASSPGRATDTQYF
TRBJ2-5 | - | - | TRBV7-2 | CASSLQAETQYF
TRBJ2-3 | TRBD2 | - | TRBV7-2 | CASSLELAGPPDTQYF
TRBJ1-2 | TRBD1 | once | TRBV6-6 | CASSSGGNYGYTF
TRBJ2-7 | - | once | TRBV3-1/TRBV3-2 | CASSQDWRGEQYF
TRBJ1-2 | - | once | TRBV6-5 | CASSYLTGMGYGYTF
TRBJ2-7 | - | - | TRBV18 | CASAGHREDYEQYF